A selection of T cell receptor beta chains follows, all from one sample in a study of blood T cell repertoires in COVID-19. Sequenced by immunoSEQ multiplex PCR; TCRdb stores in-frame clones only, minus some. The sample lists 230,000 or so clones; around four fifths were seen once. Material for sequencing was peripheral blood. Receptors originate from a man aged 30 to 45 with active or convalescent COVID-19. CDR3s include the opening cysteine and the closing phenylalanine or tryptophan.

V gene,J gene,CDR3 protein
TRBV11-1,TRBJ2-5,CASSLSRETQYF
TRBV9,TRBJ2-5,CASSVDSGLGGETQYF
TRBV2,TRBJ2-2,CASRSSGGTGELFF
TRBV10-1,TRBJ2-7,CASSEGGVRQYF
TRBV7-8,TRBJ1-6,CASSLILLNSPLHF
TRBV19,TRBJ2-6,CASDPFGGSGANVLTF
TRBV7-2,TRBJ1-3,CASSPQGSGNTIYF
TRBV5-6,TRBJ1-6,CASSYLRTGERNSPLHF
TRBV3-1/TRBV3-2,TRBJ2-3,CASSRLAGGSADTQYF
TRBV9,TRBJ2-7,CASSATTSANYEQYF
TRBV7-9,TRBJ2-7,CASSPSPAQLAQSFYEQYF
TRBV7-9,TRBJ1-6,CASTPDSSYSPLHF
TRBV7-2,TRBJ2-7,CASSPTSGYEQYF
TRBV6-2/TRBV6-3,TRBJ2-1,CASSYPGTSGRGFF
TRBV28,TRBJ2-3,CASGLAGDADTQYF
TRBV12-3/TRBV12-4,TRBJ2-7,CASSISYEQYF
TRBV13,TRBJ2-1,CASSLGLHGEQFF
TRBV29-1,TRBJ2-5,CSVSTSGSGETQYF
TRBV5-5,TRBJ1-1,CASRVGGVMNTEAFF
TRBV5-1,TRBJ1-6,CASSLDRSNSPLHF
TRBV6-5,TRBJ1-6,CASTVFPSYNSPLHF
TRBV3-1/TRBV3-2,TRBJ2-5,CASSRGETQYF
TRBV5-5,TRBJ1-5,CASSLEPPKAQHF
TRBV5-1,TRBJ1-6,CASADTDSPYSPLHF
TRBV5-6,TRBJ2-7,CASSSIRRGIRYEQYF
TRBV7-9,TRBJ2-2,CASSYRGPPGELFF
TRBV27,TRBJ2-7,CASSPTRSSKYYEQYF
TRBV6-5,TRBJ1-2,CASSYKGQPYGYTF
TRBV7-2,TRBJ1-4,CASSMGQGATNEKLFF
TRBV29-1,TRBJ1-1,CSVEDWQGVLLGTEAFF
TRBV5-4,TRBJ1-1,CASSPSGGMNTEAFF
TRBV19,TRBJ1-5,CASSIDPGSGGRNQPQHF
TRBV5-1,TRBJ1-2,CASSLGSPGGGYTF
TRBV18,TRBJ1-5,CASTEQGNQPQHF
TRBV6-1,TRBJ1-6,CASSEAPRRSPLHF
TRBV25-1,TRBJ1-1,CASSELRAPANTEAFF
TRBV7-2,TRBJ1-6,CASSYRQGPNSPLHF
TRBV9,TRBJ2-5,CASSVGGPGETQYF
TRBV4-3,TRBJ1-6,CASSQGTGEKGSPLHF